This TCR beta chain was observed in a study of CD8 T cells in Susac syndrome (dated by TCRdb to about 2019). Broadly, across the study: Whether CD8+ T cell activation and differentiation in Susac syndrome was antigen driven was tested using repertoire sequencing.

CDR1 and CDR2 (LGHDT, YNNKEL) derive from the germline V gene (reference sequence). Relative to germline, V is 5 bases shorter and J is 6 bases shorter, with 8 bases between their ends. There are 11 amino acids in the CDR3, from cysteine to phenylalanine inclusive. The entry retains the CDR3 DNA only, 33 bases that are in frame from base 1. With respect to this clonotype: Which antigen it targets is not known. No quality values exist for individual bases; no much larger clone is one base distant.

What the study reported, not specific to this receptor: The number of individuals in the TCR sequencing and HLA analysis was recognized as being relatively small.

Peripheral blood CD8+ and CD4+ T cells from healthy donors, Susac syndrome patients and multiple sclerosis patients were profiled using high-throughput TCR beta sequencing. Multiple sclerosis controls were treatment-naive patients with stable or active relapsing-remitting disease fulfilling revised McDonald criteria. Bulk CD8+ and CD4+ T cells were purified magnetically by negative isolation, whereas CD8+ TEMRA cells were enriched by FACS. Blood was drawn into EDTA tubes, processed within 24 hours, and PBMCs were isolated by density gradient centrifugation. PBMCs intended for TCR sequencing were cryopreserved in liquid nitrogen and were subsequently thawed in a 37 degrees C water bath. A purity of at least 90% was achieved for sorted or isolated CD4+, CD8+ and CD8+ TEMRA cells. RNA was extracted using the RNeasy kit, and roughly 0.5 to 1 ug of the RNA was reverse transcribed with random hexamers. TCR beta CDR3 regions were amplified with the immunoSEQ multiplex PCR assay covering 54 Vbeta and 13 Jbeta segments. PCR amplification bias was corrected using a synthetic template baseline for primer optimization and computational correction. Turning to the authors' computational methods: Reads were annotated to V, D and J genes per IMGT and analyzed with immunoSEQ Analyzer, keeping only productive sequences. Clonality was computed as one minus Shannon entropy normalized by log2 of the number of productive unique sequences. For each patient and control, public and private clones were evaluated within the 100 most prevalent clones. Clones were defined as Susac-specific when absent from the healthy and MS cohorts, from some 1,100 published viral clones and from other ImmuneACCESS disease sequences. TCRdb handled the public reads itself, with Q25 trimming in fastp and clone calling in MiXCR, and kept productive beta chains. Each CDR3 protein gets just one entry, which takes the most common genes and DNA from the rows behind it. The V and J calls were determined by TCRdb, not by the authors. The sample has 170,000 or so distinct CDR3 sequences on record, 90% to 95% of them singletons. Over 0.08% of the sample rests with the top ten.

Recombination linked TRBV3-1 to TRBJ2-7; the D segment cannot be called with confidence. Sample: CD4+ T cells from PBMCs. The sequence came from a human donor with multiple sclerosis. The nucleotides read TGTGCCAGCAGCTCCCGTGCCGAGCAGTACTTC. Translation gives CASSSRAEQYF.